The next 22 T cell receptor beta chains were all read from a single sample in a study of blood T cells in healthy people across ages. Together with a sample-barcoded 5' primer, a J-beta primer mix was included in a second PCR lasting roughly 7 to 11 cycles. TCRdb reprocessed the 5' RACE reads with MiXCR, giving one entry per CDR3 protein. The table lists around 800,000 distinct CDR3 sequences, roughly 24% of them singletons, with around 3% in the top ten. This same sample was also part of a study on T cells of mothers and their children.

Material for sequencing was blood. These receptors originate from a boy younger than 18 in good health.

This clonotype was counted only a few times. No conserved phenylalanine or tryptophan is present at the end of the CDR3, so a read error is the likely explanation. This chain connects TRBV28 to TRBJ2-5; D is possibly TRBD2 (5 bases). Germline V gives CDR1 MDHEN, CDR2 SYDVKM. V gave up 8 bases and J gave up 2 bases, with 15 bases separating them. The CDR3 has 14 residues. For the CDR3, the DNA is TGTGCCAGCGCCACGGGGAGCCCTCAAGAGACCCAGTACCTC. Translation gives CASATGSPQETQYL.

The CDR3 is CASSPATGANQPQHF. CDR3 DNA: TGTGCCAGCAGTCCCGCGACAGGGGCAAATCAGCCCCAGCATTTT. V and J are TRBV12-3 or TRBV12-4 and TRBJ1-5; 8 bases fit TRBD1. The length of the CDR3 is 15 residues. Trimming removed 5 bases from V and 4 bases from J; junction bases left unmatched: 7.

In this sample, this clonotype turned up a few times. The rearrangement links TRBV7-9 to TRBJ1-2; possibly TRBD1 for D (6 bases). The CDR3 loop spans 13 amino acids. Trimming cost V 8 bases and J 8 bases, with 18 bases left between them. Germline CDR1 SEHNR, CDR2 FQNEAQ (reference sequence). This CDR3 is CASSGSGAGGYTF. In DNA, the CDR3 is TGTGCCAGCTCGGGGTCAGGGGCGGGAGGCTACACCTTC.

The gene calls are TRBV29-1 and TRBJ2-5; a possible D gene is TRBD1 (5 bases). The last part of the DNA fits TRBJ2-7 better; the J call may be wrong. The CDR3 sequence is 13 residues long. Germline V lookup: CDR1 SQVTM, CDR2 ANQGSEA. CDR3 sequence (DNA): TGCAGCGTCGTGGCAGGGAAGGACTACGAGCAGTACTTC. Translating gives CSVVAGKDYEQYF.

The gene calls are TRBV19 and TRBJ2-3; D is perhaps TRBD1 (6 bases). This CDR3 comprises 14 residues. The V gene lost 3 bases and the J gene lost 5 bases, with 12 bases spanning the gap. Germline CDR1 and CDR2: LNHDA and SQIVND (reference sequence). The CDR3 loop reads CASSIDRSGDTQYF. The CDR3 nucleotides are TGTGCCAGTAGTATTGACAGGAGCGGAGATACGCAGTATTTT.

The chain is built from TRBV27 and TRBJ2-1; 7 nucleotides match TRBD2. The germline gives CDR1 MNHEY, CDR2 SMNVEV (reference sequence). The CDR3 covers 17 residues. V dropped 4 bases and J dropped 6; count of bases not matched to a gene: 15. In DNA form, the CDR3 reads TGTGCCAGCAGTTCCCCCACCCGGGGGAGGGTTCCCAATGAGCAGTTCTTC. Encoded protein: CASSSPTRGRVPNEQFF.

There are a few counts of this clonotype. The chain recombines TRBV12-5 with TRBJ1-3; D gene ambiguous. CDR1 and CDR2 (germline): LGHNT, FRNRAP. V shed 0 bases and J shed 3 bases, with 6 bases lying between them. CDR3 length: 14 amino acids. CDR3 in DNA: TGTGCTAGTGGTTTGGTGACGTTTGGAAACACCATATATTTT. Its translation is CASGLVTFGNTIYF. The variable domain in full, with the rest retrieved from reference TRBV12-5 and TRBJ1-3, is DARVTQTPRHKVTEMGQEVTMRCQPILGHNTVFWYRQTMMQGLELLAYFRNRAPLDDSGMPKDRFSAEMPDATLATLKIQPSEPRDSAVYFCASGLVTFGNTIYFGEGSWLTVV.

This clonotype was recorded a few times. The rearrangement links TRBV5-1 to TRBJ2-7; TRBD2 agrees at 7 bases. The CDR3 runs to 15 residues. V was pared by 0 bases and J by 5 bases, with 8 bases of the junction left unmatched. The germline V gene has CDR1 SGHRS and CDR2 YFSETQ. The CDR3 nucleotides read TGCGCCAGCAGCTTGGCCGGCGGGAGCTTCGACGAGCAGTACTTC. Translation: CASSLAGGSFDEQYF.

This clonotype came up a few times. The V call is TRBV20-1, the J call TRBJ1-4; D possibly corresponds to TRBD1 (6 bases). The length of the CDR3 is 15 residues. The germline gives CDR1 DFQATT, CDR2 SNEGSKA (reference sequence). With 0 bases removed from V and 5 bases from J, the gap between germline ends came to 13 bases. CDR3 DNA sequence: TGCAGTGCTAGAGATCCCAGGGGATCAAATGAAAAACTGTTTTTT. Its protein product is CSARDPRGSNEKLFF.

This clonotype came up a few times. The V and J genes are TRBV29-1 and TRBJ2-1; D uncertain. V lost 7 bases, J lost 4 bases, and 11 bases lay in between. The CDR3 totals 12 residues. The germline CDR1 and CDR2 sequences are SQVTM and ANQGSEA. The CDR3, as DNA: TGCAGCGCTGTCGTGGAGTACAATGAGCAGTTCTTC. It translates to CSAVVEYNEQFF.

DNA for the CDR3: TGTGCCAGCAGCGACCGACAGGGACCAAGCACAGATACGCAGTATTTT. Protein: CASSDRQGPSTDTQYF. The rearrangement joins TRBV6-5 to TRBJ2-3; 7 bases align to TRBD1. Germline V lookup: CDR1 MNHEY, CDR2 SVGAGI. V shed 6 bases and J 0 bases; nucleotides not matched to a gene: 9. This CDR3 has 16 residues.

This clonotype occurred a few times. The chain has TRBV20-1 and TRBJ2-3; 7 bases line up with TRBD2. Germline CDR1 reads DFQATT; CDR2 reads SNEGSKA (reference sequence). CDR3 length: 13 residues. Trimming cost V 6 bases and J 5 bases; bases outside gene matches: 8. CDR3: CSAHRGEGDTQYF. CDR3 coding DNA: TGCAGTGCGCATCGCGGGGAGGGAGATACGCAGTATTTT.

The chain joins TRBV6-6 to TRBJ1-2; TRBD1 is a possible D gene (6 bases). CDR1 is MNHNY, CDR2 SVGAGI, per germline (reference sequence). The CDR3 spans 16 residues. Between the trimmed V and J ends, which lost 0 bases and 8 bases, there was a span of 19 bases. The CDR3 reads CASSYSEGRGLRGYTF. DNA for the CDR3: TGTGCCAGCAGTTACTCCGAGGGCCGGGGGCTTCGAGGCTACACCTTC.

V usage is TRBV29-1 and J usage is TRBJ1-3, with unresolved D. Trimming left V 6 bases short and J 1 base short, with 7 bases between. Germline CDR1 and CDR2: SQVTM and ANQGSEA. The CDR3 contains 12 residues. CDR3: CSVRLSGNTIYF. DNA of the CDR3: TGCAGCGTCCGCCTGTCTGGAAACACCATATATTTT.

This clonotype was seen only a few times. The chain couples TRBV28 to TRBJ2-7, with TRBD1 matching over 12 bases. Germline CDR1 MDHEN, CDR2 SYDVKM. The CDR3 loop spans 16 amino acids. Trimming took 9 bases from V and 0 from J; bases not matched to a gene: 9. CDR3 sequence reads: CASTGTGGLSSYEQYF. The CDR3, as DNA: TGTGCCAGTACCGGGACAGGGGGCCTTAGCTCCTACGAGCAGTACTTC.

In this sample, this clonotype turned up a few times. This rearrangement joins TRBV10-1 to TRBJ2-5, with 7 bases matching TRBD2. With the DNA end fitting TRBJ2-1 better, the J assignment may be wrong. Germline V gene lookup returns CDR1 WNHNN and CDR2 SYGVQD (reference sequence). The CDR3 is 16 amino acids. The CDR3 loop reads CASSESRSSGTREQFF. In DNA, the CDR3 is TGCGCCAGCAGTGAGTCGAGGTCTAGCGGTACACGCGAGCAGTTCTTC.

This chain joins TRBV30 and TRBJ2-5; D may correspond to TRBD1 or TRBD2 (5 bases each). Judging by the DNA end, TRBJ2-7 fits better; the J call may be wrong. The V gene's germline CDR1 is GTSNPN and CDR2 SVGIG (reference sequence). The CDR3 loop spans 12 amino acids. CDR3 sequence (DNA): TGTGCCTGGAGTGTAGGGGCGGGCGAGCAGTACTTC. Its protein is CAWSVGAGEQYF.

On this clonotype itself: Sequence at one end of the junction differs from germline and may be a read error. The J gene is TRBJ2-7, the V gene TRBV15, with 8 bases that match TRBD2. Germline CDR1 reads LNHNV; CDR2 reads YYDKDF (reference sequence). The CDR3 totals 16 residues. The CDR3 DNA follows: TGTGCCACCAACAGAAACCCTGGCGGGGGGTCCTACGAGCAGTACTTC. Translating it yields CATNRNPGGGSYEQYF.

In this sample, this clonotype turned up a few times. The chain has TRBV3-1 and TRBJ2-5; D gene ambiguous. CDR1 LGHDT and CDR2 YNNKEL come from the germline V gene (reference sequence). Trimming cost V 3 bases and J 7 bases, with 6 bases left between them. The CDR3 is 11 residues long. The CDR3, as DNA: TGTGCCAGCAGCCACGTGGGGACCCAGTACTTC. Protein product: CASSHVGTQYF.

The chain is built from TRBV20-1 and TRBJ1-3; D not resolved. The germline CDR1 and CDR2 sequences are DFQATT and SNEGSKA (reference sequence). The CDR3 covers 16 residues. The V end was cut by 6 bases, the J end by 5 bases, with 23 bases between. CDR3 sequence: CSAYLPVVGFRNTIYF. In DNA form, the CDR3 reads TGCAGTGCCTATTTACCGGTGGTTGGTTTTAGAAACACCATATATTTT.

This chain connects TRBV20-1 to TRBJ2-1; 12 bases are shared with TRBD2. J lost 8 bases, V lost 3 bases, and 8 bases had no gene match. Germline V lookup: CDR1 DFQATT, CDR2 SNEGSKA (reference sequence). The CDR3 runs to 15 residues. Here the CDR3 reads CSARMTSGRSDEQFF. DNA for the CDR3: TGCAGTGCTAGGATGACTAGCGGGAGATCGGATGAGCAGTTCTTC.

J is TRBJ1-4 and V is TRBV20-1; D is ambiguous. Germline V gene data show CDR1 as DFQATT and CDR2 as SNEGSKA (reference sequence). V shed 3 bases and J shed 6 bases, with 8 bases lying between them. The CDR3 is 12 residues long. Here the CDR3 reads CSARPDYEKLFF. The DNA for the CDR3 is TGCAGTGCTAGGCCAGATTATGAAAAACTGTTTTTT.